The 14 T cell receptor beta chains reported below all come from one sample, sequenced in a study of control samples from healthy donors and cancer patients. The table came from immunoSEQ multiplex PCR; TCRdb's copy has only in-frame clones and leaves some out. The sample contains more than 50,000 clones, 90% of which appear only once. The sample was PBMCs. The receptor source for this set is a woman aged 50 to 60 with colorectal cancer.

In this sample, this clone turned up a few times. The V gene is TRBV7-8, the J gene TRBJ1-2; D possibly corresponds to TRBD1 (6 bases). The CDR3 runs 15 residues. Deletions cut 1 base from V and 3 bases from J, with 12 bases between. Germline V lookup: CDR1 SGHVS, CDR2 FQNEAQ. The CDR3 is CASSLEWAGDYGYTF. The DNA of the CDR3 is TGTGCCAGCAGCTTAGAATGGGCAGGGGACTATGGCTACACCTTC.

The sample holds one count of this clone. This chain joins TRBV19 and TRBJ2-7; possibly TRBD1 or TRBD2 for D (5 bases each). V was shortened by 4 bases and J by 2 bases, with 21 bases between the two germline ends. This CDR3 region has 17 residues. Germline assignment: CDR1 LNHDA and CDR2 SQIVND (reference sequence). The CDR3 here is CASSTAPGPYLTYEQYF. CDR3 nucleotides: TGTGCCAGTAGTACAGCCCCGGGGCCGTACTTGACCTACGAGCAGTACTTC.

The chain is built from TRBV6-4 and TRBJ2-2; D ambiguous. Looked up from germline, CDR1 is MRHNA and CDR2 is SNTAGT. V dropped 5 bases and J dropped 6 bases, with 10 bases sitting between them. This CDR3 spans 13 amino acids. CDR3 DNA: TGTGCCAGCAGTTGGTTGCCATCCGGGGAGCTGTTTTTT. Residues: CASSWLPSGELFF.

This rearrangement joins TRBV5-1 to TRBJ1-1; D might be TRBD1 (5 bases). The CDR3 is made up of 17 amino acids. From germline, CDR1 is SGHRS and CDR2 YFSETQ. V was shortened by 0 bases and J by 1 base, with 16 bases between the two germline ends. The CDR3: CASSLDGLGGRNTEAFF. Here the CDR3 DNA reads TGCGCCAGCAGCTTGGATGGGTTGGGGGGAAGGAACACTGAAGCTTTCTTT.

V is TRBV7-9 and J is TRBJ1-2; TRBD1 matches at 7 bases. The CDR3 length is 13 residues. V trimming: 8 bases; J trimming: 5 bases; junction bases outside the gene matches: 8. CDR1 SEHNR and CDR2 FQNEAQ come from the germline V gene (reference sequence). The CDR3 here is CASGSTGEYGYTF. In DNA form, the CDR3 reads TGTGCCAGCGGGTCAACAGGGGAGTATGGCTACACCTTC.

The gene calls are TRBV6-5 and TRBJ2-1, with TRBD1 matching 7 bases. The CDR3 sequence is 13 residues long. V shed 6 bases and J 8 bases; nucleotides not matched to a gene: 7. The germline CDR1 and CDR2 sequences are MNHEY and SVGAGI. CDR3 nucleotide sequence: TGTGCCAGCAGCAGAGGGACAGACGATGAGCAGTTCTTC. Amino acids: CASSRGTDDEQFF.

This chain links TRBV30 with TRBJ1-5; 7 bases are shared with TRBD1. Germline CDR1 is GTSNPN and CDR2 is SVGIG (reference sequence). The CDR3 loop spans 15 amino acids. J lost 6 bases, V lost 0 bases, and 8 bases had no gene match. The CDR3 DNA reads TGTGCCTGGAGTGTAAGGGGGCCTCGTAGTCAGCCCCAGCATTTT. It specifies CAWSVRGPRSQPQHF.

The genes are TRBV7-2 and TRBJ2-2, with D perhaps matching TRBD2 (6 bases). The CDR3 contains 14 residues. CDR1 and CDR2 from the germline V gene are SGHTA and FQGNSA. With 5 bases removed from V and 1 base from J, the gap between germline ends came to 8 bases. The DNA for the CDR3 is TGTGCCAGCAGCCGGCGGGAGAACACCGGGGAGCTGTTTTTT. It translates to CASSRRENTGELFF.

This clone showed up just once. The V gene is TRBV3-1 (or the pseudogene TRBV3-2), the J gene TRBJ1-2; no clear D gene. The V and J ends lost 1 base and 0 bases respectively, with 15 bases between them. Germline V lookup: CDR1 LGHDT, CDR2 YNNKEL (reference sequence). The CDR3 runs to 17 residues. The DNA for the CDR3 is TGTGCCAGCAGCCAAGCTCTATCCTCCGGAGCTAACTATGGCTACACCTTC. As protein: CASSQALSSGANYGYTF.

J is TRBJ1-2 and V is TRBV29-1; tentative D call: TRBD1 (5 bases). Between the trimmed V and J ends, which lost 6 bases and 7 bases, there was a span of 18 bases. CDR1 is SQVTM and CDR2 is ANQGSEA in the germline V gene. CDR3 length equals 13 residues. DNA of the CDR3: TGCAGCGTGGGGGAATATAATGTAGGTGGCTACACCTTC. It translates to CSVGEYNVGGYTF.

In its sample, this clone was seen a few times. The chain couples TRBV2 to TRBJ1-1; no definite D call. The length of the CDR3 is 13 residues. Germline V gene data show CDR1 as SNHLY and CDR2 as FYNNEI. V lost 4 bases and J 2 bases, leaving 8 bases between the germline ends. The CDR3 DNA follows: TGTGCCAGCAGTGTTTTGGAAAACACTGAAGCTTTCTTT. As protein: CASSVLENTEAFF. Variable domain in full (rest from reference TRBV2 and TRBJ1-1): EPEVTQTPSHQVTQMGQEVILRCVPISNHLYFYWYRQILGQKVEFLVSFYNNEISEKSEIFDDQFSVERPDGSNFTLKIRSTKLEDSAMYFCASSVLENTEAFFGQGTRLTVV.

The chain is built from TRBV27 and TRBJ2-7, with 10 bases identical to TRBD2. There are 15 residues in the CDR3. J lost 3 bases, V lost 4 bases, and 6 bases had no gene match. Germline assignment: CDR1 MNHEY and CDR2 SMNVEV (reference sequence). The CDR3 sequence is CASSSGTSAFYEQYF. The CDR3 DNA reads TGTGCCAGCAGTTCAGGGACTAGCGCCTTCTACGAGCAGTACTTC.

This chain links TRBV3-1 (or the pseudogene TRBV3-2) with TRBJ2-3; D is ambiguous. The length of the CDR3 is 20 residues. V shed 5 bases and J shed 7 bases, with 34 bases lying between them. CDR1 is LGHDT, CDR2 YNNKEL, per germline (reference sequence). The CDR3 region is CASSSNTPLVGAITFNTQYF. For the CDR3, the DNA is TGTGCCAGCAGCTCCAACACGCCCTTGGTCGGCGCCATCACTTTCAATACGCAGTATTTT.

This clone was seen once. The chain has TRBV19 and TRBJ2-1; TRBD1 matches 8 bases. With 3 bases clipped from V and 6 bases from J, the junction kept 7 bases outside the gene matches. The CDR3 spans 15 residues. Per the germline V gene, CDR1 is LNHDA and CDR2 is SQIVND (reference sequence). The chain's CDR3 is CASSMLDRVTNEQFF. CDR3 in DNA: TGTGCCAGTAGTATGTTGGACAGGGTTACCAATGAGCAGTTCTTC.